This entry lists 25 T cell receptor beta chains sequenced from one sample in a study of response to subunit inactivated influenza vaccine. In TCRdb, the RT-PCR reads were re-called with MiXCR into one record per CDR3 protein. The sample lists roughly 620,000 distinct CDR3 sequences; over 9% were seen once. The same specimen was also included in a second study, on T cells expressing NK-cell markers. That source reports: cDNA encoding TCR beta was synthesized via 5'RACE template switching incorporating UMIs.

The input for sequencing was PBMCs from blood, taken on the day of vaccination. All receptors come from a man aged 50 to 60 who received an inactivated influenza vaccine.

A few counts support this clonotype. The chain combines TRBV20-1 with TRBJ1-6; 10 nucleotides agree with TRBD1. The CDR3 spans 13 residues. Germline V gene data show CDR1 as DFQATT and CDR2 as SNEGSKA (reference sequence). Unmatched junction bases numbered 3, after V lost 5 bases and J lost 8 bases. The CDR3 DNA reads as TGCAGTGCTTCGACAGGGGGCGATTCACCCCTCCACTTT. Amino acids: CSASTGGDSPLHF.

This clonotype was recorded at least ten times. The chain is built from TRBV6-2 or TRBV6-3 and TRBJ2-7; D call uncertain. The CDR3 is 15 residues long. V was cut by 2 bases and J by 3 bases, with 14 bases left in between. The germline V gene encodes CDR1 MNHEY and CDR2 SVGEGT. This CDR3 is CASSYLGQAIYEQYF. CDR3 coding DNA: TGTGCCAGCAGTTACCTCGGGCAGGCGATCTACGAGCAGTACTTC.

This clonotype was observed a few times. As DNA, the CDR3 is TGTGCCAGCAGCTTAGTGGCTAGCGGGCAAGATACGCAGTATTTT. Its translation is CASSLVASGQDTQYF. The V call is TRBV7-2, the J call TRBJ2-3; TRBD2 aligns across 8 bases. Trimming cost V 1 base and J 5 bases; bases outside gene matches: 5. This CDR3 has 15 residues. CDR1 is SGHTA, CDR2 FQGNSA, per germline.

This sequence joins TRBV28 and TRBJ1-5, with D hard to call. The CDR3 extends over 12 amino acids. The germline V gene encodes CDR1 MDHEN and CDR2 SYDVKM. Trimming removed 3 bases at V and 11 bases at J, with 11 bases between. The CDR3 loop reads CASSFGESSQHF. The CDR3 DNA reads TGTGCCAGCAGTTTCGGAGAATCGTCCCAGCATTTT.

There are a few counts of this clonotype. Here the CDR3 reads CASSHGLAASSYEQYF. The CDR3 DNA is TGCGCCAGCAGCCACGGACTAGCGGCGAGCTCCTACGAGCAGTACTTC. The chain combines TRBV4-3 with TRBJ2-7, with 10 bases identical to TRBD2. In germline, CDR1 is LGHNA, CDR2 YSLEER. The CDR3 loop spans 16 amino acids. Germline trimming cut 3 bases from V and 0 bases from J; bases unmatched to any gene: 5.

The chain is built from TRBV9 and TRBJ2-2; possible D gene TRBD2, 6 bases. Germline CDR1 and CDR2: SGDLS and YYNGEE. There are 17 residues in the CDR3. V was trimmed by 0 bases and J by 4 bases, leaving 16 bases between them. CDR3 protein: CASSVVSGGLATGELFF. CDR3 nucleotide sequence: TGTGCCAGCAGCGTAGTCAGTGGAGGGTTGGCCACCGGGGAGCTGTTTTTT.

The V call is TRBV5-4, the J call TRBJ1-1; D is possibly TRBD1 (5 bases). The germline V and J ends were trimmed by 3 bases and 5 bases, with 11 bases remaining between them. The CDR3 covers 13 residues. Germline CDR1 reads SGHNT; CDR2 reads YYREEE (reference sequence). CDR3 nucleotides: TGTGCCAGCAGCTACCCTCGGGGGACTGAAGCTTTCTTT. Translating gives CASSYPRGTEAFF.

This clonotype was found many times. The chain combines TRBV7-3 with TRBJ2-5; 14 bases are a match to TRBD2. Germline V gives CDR1 SGHTA, CDR2 FQGTGA. V was clipped by 5 bases and J by 4 bases; unmatched bases: 15. The CDR3 consists of 19 residues. The CDR3 nucleotides are TGTGCCAGCAGCCCCCGACAAAGGGGGACTAGCGGGAGTCTAGAGACCCAGTACTTC. Protein sequence: CASSPRQRGTSGSLETQYF.

This clonotype was recorded at least ten times. The chain recombines TRBV12-3 or TRBV12-4 with TRBJ2-7; the D is unclear. V was trimmed by 5 bases and J by 2 bases, leaving 4 bases between them. This CDR3 comprises 11 residues. The CDR3 sequence: CASSGAYEQYF. CDR3 nucleotides: TGTGCCAGCAGTGGAGCCTACGAGCAGTACTTC.

The chain joins TRBV7-2 to TRBJ2-7; D possibly corresponds to TRBD1 (5 bases). The germline V and J ends were trimmed by 4 bases and 3 bases, with 10 bases remaining between them. The CDR3 runs to 13 residues. CDR1 is SGHTA and CDR2 is FQGNSA in the germline V gene. CDR3 loop: CASSSQGFYEQYF. The CDR3 DNA reads as TGTGCCAGCAGCTCCCAGGGTTTCTACGAGCAGTACTTC.

This clonotype was recorded a few times. V and J are TRBV18 and TRBJ1-1; D call uncertain. Germline lookup yields CDR1 KGHSH and CDR2 LQKENI. Trimming cost V 4 bases and J 7 bases, with 13 bases left between them. This CDR3 region has 13 residues. Written as DNA, the CDR3 is TGTGCCAGCTCACAAACGCGGACGGATGAAGCTTTCTTT. Its protein is CASSQTRTDEAFF.

This chain joins TRBV24-1 and TRBJ2-2; D is uncertain. The V gene's germline CDR1 is KGHDR and CDR2 SFDVKD. Trimming cost V 0 bases and J 6 bases, with 1 base left between them. The CDR3 runs 12 residues. The CDR3 DNA is TGTGCCACCAGTGATTTGCCCGGGGAGCTGTTTTTT. This codes for CATSDLPGELFF.

The rearrangement joins TRBV15 to TRBJ2-7, with D hard to call. V was shortened by 3 bases and J by 4 bases, with 13 bases between the two germline ends. The CDR3 is made up of 14 amino acids. From germline, CDR1 is LNHNV and CDR2 YYDKDF (reference sequence). CDR3 residues: CATSRTVGSYEQYF. In DNA form, the CDR3 reads TGTGCCACCAGCAGGACCGTAGGAAGTTACGAGCAGTACTTC. Full variable domain (missing parts from reference TRBV15 and TRBJ2-7): DAMVIQNPRYQVTQFGKPVTLSCSQTLNHNVMYWYQQKSSQAPKLLFHYYDKDFNNEADTPDNFQSRRPNTSFCFLDIRSPGLGDTAMYLCATSRTVGSYEQYFGPGTRLTVT.

This clonotype was counted a few times. The CDR3 region is CASSRQYNEQFF. The CDR3 region has the DNA TGTGCCAGCAGCAGACAGTACAATGAGCAGTTCTTC. The J gene is TRBJ2-1, the V gene TRBV7-6; tentative D call: TRBD1 (5 bases). Germline V gene lookup returns CDR1 SGHVS and CDR2 FNYEAQ. V was shortened by 5 bases and J by 4 bases, with 6 bases between the two germline ends. This CDR3 has 12 amino acids.

This clonotype showed up many times. CDR3 loop: CSSTGTTDPGDTQYF. The CDR3 DNA reads as TGCAGCAGTACCGGGACTACCGACCCCGGGGATACGCAGTATTTT. This rearrangement joins TRBV29-1 to TRBJ2-3; TRBD2 agrees at 7 bases. This CDR3 is 15 amino acids long. After removal of 8 bases from V and 6 bases from J, the junction contained 17 bases not matched to a gene. Germline V gives CDR1 SQVTM, CDR2 ANQGSEA.

This clonotype has more than one count but fewer than ten. The chain links TRBV24-1 to TRBJ2-2; D not resolved. The CDR3 spans 14 residues. Trimming took off 4 bases at V and 3 bases at J, with 8 bases between the two ends. Germline CDR1 KGHDR, CDR2 SFDVKD. This chain's CDR3 is CATSDQGYTGELFF. As DNA, the CDR3 is TGTGCCACCAGTGACCAAGGATACACCGGGGAGCTGTTTTTT.

The chain couples TRBV20-1 to TRBJ2-6; D tentatively fits TRBD1 or TRBD2 (5 bases each). There are 14 residues in the CDR3. Trimming removed 5 bases from V and 2 bases from J, with 10 bases in between. Germline lookup yields CDR1 DFQATT and CDR2 SNEGSKA (reference sequence). The CDR3 is CSAQRGTGANVLTF. As DNA, the CDR3 is TGCAGTGCTCAGAGGGGAACTGGGGCCAACGTCCTGACTTTC.

This rearrangement joins TRBV2 to TRBJ2-3, with a weak D call TRBD2 (6 bases). CDR1 is SNHLY, CDR2 FYNNEI, per germline. Trimming stripped 6 bases from V and 4 bases from J, with 11 bases between. CDR3 size: 13 residues. Written as DNA, the CDR3 is TGTGCCAGCAGGGGGGAGGCGGCAGATACGCAGTATTTT. It encodes CASRGEAADTQYF.

This clonotype occurred a few times. A much larger clone lies one base from this, so it may be a read error. This chain links TRBV6-5 with TRBJ2-1, with 12 positions matching TRBD2. V trimming: 2 bases; J trimming: 2 bases; junction bases outside the gene matches: 4. The CDR3 sequence is 17 residues long. The V gene's germline CDR1 is MNHEY and CDR2 SVGAGI. Here the CDR3 reads CASSYGASGGAYNEQFF. The CDR3 coding sequence is TGTGCCAGCAGTTACGGGGCTAGCGGGGGGGCCTACAATGAGCAGTTCTTC.

The table lists this clonotype with a few counts. The gene calls are TRBV6-6 and TRBJ2-3; D call uncertain. This CDR3 spans 12 amino acids. Deletions cut 6 bases from V and 4 bases from J, with 8 bases between. The germline V gene has CDR1 MNHNY and CDR2 SVGAGI (reference sequence). In DNA form, the CDR3 reads TGTGCCAGCAGAAAATACGCAGATACGCAGTATTTT. Its translation is CASRKYADTQYF.

This clonotype was recorded a few times. The gene calls are TRBV12-3 or TRBV12-4 and TRBJ2-2; TRBD1 is a possible D gene (6 bases). V lost 5 bases and J lost 1, with 14 bases in between. CDR3 size: 16 residues. For the CDR3, the DNA is TGTGCCAGCAGTCCCCCTGGGACAAGGAACACCGGGGAGCTGTTTTTT. Protein product: CASSPPGTRNTGELFF.

The J gene is TRBJ1-4, the V gene TRBV4-3; 8 bases fit TRBD1. With 3 bases clipped from V and 8 bases from J, the junction kept 8 bases outside the gene matches. The CDR3 has 15 residues. The germline V gene encodes CDR1 LGHNA and CDR2 YSLEER. The CDR3 spells CASSQSWTGREKLFF. In DNA, the CDR3 is TGCGCCAGCAGCCAGTCCTGGACAGGGAGGGAAAAACTGTTTTTT.

The V and J genes are TRBV15 and TRBJ2-1, with 7 bases matching TRBD2. V was pared by 6 bases and J by 1 base, with 6 bases of the junction left unmatched. The CDR3 sequence is 15 residues long. In germline, CDR1 is LNHNV, CDR2 YYDKDF (reference sequence). The CDR3 protein is CATRPGGISYNEQFF. The CDR3 coding sequence is TGTGCCACCAGACCGGGGGGAATATCCTACAATGAGCAGTTCTTC.

This clonotype was seen more than once but under ten times. The V and J genes are TRBV11-2 and TRBJ2-6; D not certain. Germline CDR1 is SGHAT and CDR2 is FQNNGV. V was trimmed by 5 bases and J by 1 base, leaving 27 bases between them. The CDR3 extends over 21 amino acids. The CDR3 sequence: CASSTLKQGPVLQSGANVLTF. The CDR3 nucleotides read TGTGCCAGCAGCACACTTAAACAAGGACCAGTGCTCCAATCTGGGGCCAACGTCCTGACTTTC.

This clonotype showed up many times. A junction boundary mismatches the germline segment, possibly from a read error. The V gene is TRBV12-3 or TRBV12-4, the J gene TRBJ2-2; no clear D gene. The CDR3 spans 14 residues. The CDR3 coding sequence is TGCGCCAGCAGCTTCCGGGCGAACACCGGGGAGCTGTTTTTT. This codes for CASSFRANTGELFF.